The 19 T cell receptor beta chains listed next were all sequenced from one sample in a study of metastatic and nonmetastatic thyroid tumors. TCRdb reanalyzed the PCR reads with MiXCR. The top ten clones hold more than 2% of a sample with tens of thousands of clones, less than 25% of them seen once. Each patient went into thyroid surgery without having received any treatment. The sequenced material came from blood. The source is a female donor with papillary thyroid cancer or a benign thyroid nodule (not recorded which). Some clones in this sample may be carry-over from other donors' samples.

This clone was seen ten or more times. This rearrangement joins TRBV28 to TRBJ2-5, with a tentative D call TRBD2 (6 bases). CDR3 length equals 13 residues. With 10 bases removed from V and 4 bases from J, the gap between germline ends came to 16 bases. Germline assignment: CDR1 MDHEN and CDR2 SYDVKM. CDR3 region: CATLAGRGETQYF. CDR3 coding DNA: TGTGCCACCTTGGCGGGAAGGGGAGAGACCCAGTACTTC.

In regard to this clone: Other DNA sequences in this sample translate to the same CDR3. V gene TRBV19 combines with J gene TRBJ2-2, with a tentative D call TRBD2 (5 bases). V was cut by 9 bases and J by 4 bases, with 12 bases left in between. From germline, CDR1 is LNHDA and CDR2 SQIVND (reference sequence). The CDR3 has 13 residues. CDR3 coding DNA: TGTGCCAGCACTGTCCGGGGCACCGGGGAGCTGTTTTTT. It is translated as CASTVRGTGELFF.

This clone is labeled as medium-sized. The V call is TRBV19, the J call TRBJ1-6, with D maybe TRBD1 (6 bases). The V and J ends lost 11 bases and 6 bases respectively, with 14 bases between them. Germline CDR1 is LNHDA and CDR2 is SQIVND (reference sequence). The CDR3 sequence is 13 residues long. CDR3 coding DNA: TGTGCCTCCCGGGGGGCCTTTAATTCACCCCTCCACTTT. Its translation: CASRGAFNSPLHF.

In its sample, this clone is medium-sized. Sequence at one end of the junction differs from germline and may be a read error. The chain uses TRBV2 and TRBJ2-7; D gene ambiguous. Germline CDR1 reads SNHLY; CDR2 reads FYNNEI. This CDR3 has 13 amino acids. The chain's CDR3 is CASSAGLPTSWNF. The CDR3 DNA reads as TGTGCCAGCAGTGCTGGGCTGCCTACGAGCTGGAATTTC.

This clone showed up many times. The chain is built from TRBV2 and TRBJ2-1; 8 bases match TRBD2. CDR3 length equals 12 residues. Losses at the gene ends were 5 bases for V and 7 bases for J; bases not matched to a gene: 1. CDR1 and CDR2 (germline): SNHLY, FYNNEI. The CDR3, as DNA: TGTGCCAGCAGTCCTAGCGGGAATGAGCAGTTCTTC. It codes for CASSPSGNEQFF. The full variable domain, its missing parts supplied by reference TRBV2 and TRBJ2-1, is EPEVTQTPSHQVTQMGQEVILRCVPISNHLYFYWYRQILGQKVEFLVSFYNNEISEKSEIFDDQFSVERPDGSNFTLKIRSTKLEDSAMYFCASSPSGNEQFFGPGTRLTVL.

The chain links TRBV28 to TRBJ2-1, with D possibly being TRBD1 or TRBD2 (5 bases each). Germline V gene data show CDR1 as MDHEN and CDR2 as SYDVKM. Trimming took off 7 bases at V and 11 bases at J, with 18 bases between the two ends. CDR3 length equals 13 residues. CDR3 sequence (DNA): TGTGCCAGCACCGAGAGGGCGGACAACCAGCAGTTCTTC. It encodes CASTERADNQQFF.

This chain joins TRBV11-2 and TRBJ2-1, with 12 bases lining up with TRBD2. V shed 3 bases and J 5 bases; nucleotides not matched to a gene: 8. CDR1 is SGHAT, CDR2 FQNNGV, per germline. The CDR3 length is 17 residues. The CDR3 nucleotides read TGTGCCAGCAGCTTCCCGACTAGCGGGAGTGGTGACAATGAGCAGTTCTTC. Translating it yields CASSFPTSGSGDNEQFF.

This clone was seen repeatedly, ten times or more. The chain carries TRBV9 and TRBJ1-2; no clear D. The CDR3 loop spans 16 amino acids. Trimming took off 0 bases at V and 5 bases at J, with 17 bases between the two ends. The germline V gene has CDR1 SGDLS and CDR2 YYNGEE. CDR3 nucleotides: TGTGCCAGCAGCGTAGAGTCGGCCGGTTCGCCTTATGGCTACACCTTC. This codes for CASSVESAGSPYGYTF.

As regards this clone: A much larger clone lies a single base off, so this may be a read error. The rearrangement uses TRBV18 and TRBJ2-1; perhaps TRBD1 as D (5 bases). The ends were cut back, 4 bases at V and 9 bases at J, with 10 bases in the middle. The CDR3 covers 12 residues. The germline gives CDR1 KGHSH, CDR2 LQKENI. This CDR3 is CASSRSRGEQFF. The CDR3 DNA reads TGTGCCAGCTCACGTTCTAGGGGTGAGCAGTTCTTC.

About this clone: The germline gene is not matched at one end of the junction; a read error may be the cause. V gene TRBV25-1 combines with J gene TRBJ2-1; D remains ambiguous. Per the germline V gene, CDR1 is MGHDK and CDR2 is SYGVNS. The CDR3 consists of 16 residues. The CDR3: CASSELGLQSYNERFF. In DNA, the CDR3 is TGTGCCAGCAGTGAATTGGGTCTACAGTCCTACAATGAGCGGTTCTTC. The full variable domain, rest sourced from reference TRBV25-1 and TRBJ2-1, is EADIYQTPRYLVIGTGKKITLECSQTMGHDKMYWYQQDPGMELHLIHYSYGVNSTEKGDLSSESTVSRIRTEHFPLTLESARPSHTSQYLCASSELGLQSYNERFFGPGTRLTVL.

The V call is TRBV7-8, the J call TRBJ2-3; 12 positions agree with TRBD2. The length of the CDR3 is 15 residues. Germline trimming cut 2 bases from V and 4 bases from J; bases unmatched to any gene: 1. CDR1 SGHVS and CDR2 FQNEAQ come from the germline V gene. CDR3 sequence: CASSLLAGGADTQYF. CDR3 DNA sequence: TGTGCCAGCAGCTTACTAGCGGGAGGGGCAGATACGCAGTATTTT.

The sample holds many counts of this clone. This could be a read error, since a much larger clone is one nucleotide away. The gene calls are TRBV7-8 and TRBJ2-7; D may be TRBD1 or TRBD2 (6 bases each). V gave up 5 bases and J gave up 5 bases, with 16 bases separating them. This CDR3 contains 14 residues. Germline loops: CDR1 SGHVS, CDR2 FQNEAQ. The CDR3 protein is CASSAIGGPDEQYF. The CDR3 region has the DNA TGTGCCAGCAGCGCAATAGGGGGGCCCGACGAGCAGTACTTC. Full variable domain (outside the CDR3, taken from reference TRBV7-8 and TRBJ2-7): GAGVSQSPRYKVAKRGQDVALRCDPISGHVSLFWYQQALGQGPEFLTYFQNEAQLDKSGLPSDRFFAERPEGSVSTLKIQRTQQEDSAVYLCASSAIGGPDEQYFGPGTRLTVT.

This clone has ten or more counts. The rearrangement uses TRBV10-1 and TRBJ2-7; D is unclear. Trimming removed 3 bases from V and 3 bases from J, with 15 bases in between. The CDR3 loop spans 15 amino acids. CDR1 and CDR2 (germline): WNHNN, SYGVQD (reference sequence). CDR3 loop: CASSEGLPGRYEQYF. The CDR3 nucleotides read TGCGCCAGCAGTGAAGGTCTGCCCGGTCGCTACGAGCAGTACTTC.

This chain uses TRBV12-5 with TRBJ2-2; 10 bases line up with TRBD1. After removal of 2 bases from V and 0 bases from J, the junction contained 9 bases not matched to a gene. CDR3 size: 19 residues. Germline V lookup: CDR1 LGHNT, CDR2 FRNRAP. The DNA for the CDR3 is TGTGCTAGTGGTTTGTTTCGCGACAGGGGGCTTGCGAACACCGGGGAGCTGTTTTTT. Its protein product is CASGLFRDRGLANTGELFF.

This clone was counted ten times or more. The chain is built from TRBV28 and TRBJ2-1, with TRBD2 matching over 7 bases. The V gene end was trimmed by 5 bases and the J gene end by 7 bases; junction bases not matched to a gene: 11. The CDR3 loop spans 15 amino acids. Per the germline V gene, CDR1 is MDHEN and CDR2 is SYDVKM. Here the CDR3 DNA reads TGTGCCAGCAGTCTCAGCGGGACTTTTTGGAATGAGCAGTTCTTC. Amino acids: CASSLSGTFWNEQFF. The whole variable domain, filled in from reference TRBV28 and TRBJ2-1, reads DVKVTQSSRYLVKRTGEKVFLECVQDMDHENMFWYRQDPGLGLRLIYFSYDVKMKEKGDIPEGYSVSREKKERFSLILESASTNQTSMYLCASSLSGTFWNEQFFGPGTRLTVL.

Sample share makes this clone medium-sized. CDR3 amino acids: CASSSSGTAYEQYF. The CDR3 DNA reads as TGTGCCAGCAGTTCGAGCGGAACGGCCTACGAGCAGTACTTC. This chain uses TRBV6-1 with TRBJ2-7, with D possibly being TRBD2 (5 bases). V was cut by 5 bases and J by 2 bases, with 13 bases left in between. CDR1 is MNHNS and CDR2 is SASEGT in the germline V gene. There are 14 residues in the CDR3.

This clone was found many times. V is TRBV5-4 and J is TRBJ2-2, with D tentatively TRBD2 (5 bases). CDR1 is SGHNT, CDR2 YYREEE, per germline (reference sequence). V shed 2 bases and J shed 6 bases, with 14 bases lying between them. The CDR3 length is 15 residues. The CDR3: CASSFGRTDSGELFF. As DNA, the CDR3 is TGTGCCAGCAGCTTCGGCAGGACTGACTCCGGGGAGCTGTTTTTT.

As concerns this clone: A much larger clone lies one base from this, so it may be a read error. Other DNA sequences in the sample encode the same CDR3. The chain couples TRBV7-9 to TRBJ2-5; 8 nucleotides line up with TRBD1. Trimming took 7 bases from V and 4 from J; bases not matched to a gene: 17. CDR1 SEHNR and CDR2 FQNEAQ come from the germline V gene (reference sequence). The CDR3 spans 17 residues. As DNA, the CDR3 is TGTGCCAGCACCAACCCATCTGTAATACAGGGGGGAGAGACCCAGTACTTC. Translated, it gives CASTNPSVIQGGETQYF.

This clone was counted ten times or more. The chain carries TRBV20-1 and TRBJ2-2; D not certain. The germline V gene encodes CDR1 DFQATT and CDR2 SNEGSKA (reference sequence). Trimming took off 0 bases at V and 5 bases at J, with 4 bases between the two ends. CDR3 length: 12 amino acids. The CDR3 reads CSARDQTGELFF. The CDR3 DNA follows: TGCAGTGCTAGAGATCAAACCGGGGAGCTGTTTTTT.